A selection of T cell receptor beta chains follows, all from one sample in a study of CXCR3-negative and CXCR3-positive naive CD8 T cells. TCRdb reprocessed the 5' RACE reads, with one entry per CDR3 protein and no DNA. The data show roughly 89,000 distinct CDR3 sequences, and the top ten clones hold about 1.5%. Material: naive CXCR3- CD8+ T cells from blood. These receptors all come from a human donor in good health. Some clones in this sample may be carry-over from other donors' samples. Each CDR3 is given with its conserved first and last residue. Fields, in order: V gene, J gene, CDR3 protein.

>TRBV4-3|TRBJ2-7
CASSQDMGDYEQYF
>TRBV4-1|TRBJ1-5
CASSQGGTQPQHF
>TRBV29-1|TRBJ2-3
CSTELTSTDTQYF
>TRBV25-1|TRBJ1-1
CASSERGPTEAFF
>TRBV15|TRBJ2-3
CATSGPWSQAGTDTQYF
>TRBV29-1|TRBJ2-2
CSVNAGTGDTGELFF
>TRBV6-1|TRBJ2-3
CASGELGLAGGADTQYF
>TRBV5-1|TRBJ2-7
CASSFERGDEQYF
>TRBV7-3|TRBJ2-5
CASRSSGSETQYF
>TRBV21-1|TRBJ2-1
CASSKGAGTGAYNEQFF
>TRBV19|TRBJ1-5
CASSLRDGYQPQHF
>TRBV7-6|TRBJ2-7
CASSSQSTRGDEQYF
>TRBV27|TRBJ1-2
CASSLKDRGIYGYTF
>TRBV5-1|TRBJ2-7
CASSLDATAEQYF
>TRBV12-3/TRBV12-4|TRBJ1-3
CASSTRQVNPENTIYF
>TRBV28|TRBJ2-4
CASSSYTGENIQYF
>TRBV28|TRBJ2-1
CASTAGPYNEQFF
>TRBV25-1|TRBJ1-5
CASSEGLGQPQHF
>TRBV2|TRBJ1-1
CASRLWGGTEAFF
>TRBV5-5|TRBJ2-5
CASSLLPSGPEGETQYF
>TRBV2|TRBJ2-7
CASSRTDDEQYF
>TRBV12-3/TRBV12-4|TRBJ1-2
CASSVNYGYTF
>TRBV6-1|TRBJ1-1
CASSEWTGGDTEAFF
>TRBV19|TRBJ1-5
CASSIGQGLGQPQHF
>TRBV28|TRBJ2-5
CALGTSGSSETQYF
>TRBV7-2|TRBJ2-1
CASSLGQESYNEQFF
>TRBV20-1|TRBJ2-1
CSAIVVSGAGVVF
>TRBV23-1|TRBJ2-1
CASSQGEAPETSGRGDEQFF
>TRBV12-3/TRBV12-4|TRBJ2-7
CASSLVRYEQYF
>TRBV7-9|TRBJ2-7
CASSLVDGGRATSYEQYF
>TRBV6-1|TRBJ1-1
CASSEWSEVDTEAFF
>TRBV12-3/TRBV12-4|TRBJ2-7
CASSSGLFRYEQYF
>TRBV28|TRBJ1-5
CATRLGQGPNQPQHF
>TRBV5-5|TRBJ2-3
CASSLALGADTQYF
>TRBV11-1|TRBJ2-7
CASSLADRGTPNYEQYF
>TRBV5-5|TRBJ2-7
CASSFGQSYEQYF
>TRBV9|TRBJ2-1
CASSTPSSGGSYNEQFF
>TRBV6-4|TRBJ2-2
CASTQGATGELFF
>TRBV5-6|TRBJ2-2
CASSGGQGTGELFF
>TRBV10-1|TRBJ1-5
CASSQPGPDQPQHF
>TRBV30|TRBJ1-2
CAWSQGTQNGYTF
>TRBV15|TRBJ2-1
CATSIPGGDEQFF
>TRBV29-1|TRBJ2-1
CSVDGLGQGYNEQFF
>TRBV28|TRBJ2-5
CASSLAGDGETQYF
>TRBV7-9|TRBJ2-5
CASSNYRTSGETQYF
>TRBV29-1|TRBJ2-5
CSVGLAGAQETQYF